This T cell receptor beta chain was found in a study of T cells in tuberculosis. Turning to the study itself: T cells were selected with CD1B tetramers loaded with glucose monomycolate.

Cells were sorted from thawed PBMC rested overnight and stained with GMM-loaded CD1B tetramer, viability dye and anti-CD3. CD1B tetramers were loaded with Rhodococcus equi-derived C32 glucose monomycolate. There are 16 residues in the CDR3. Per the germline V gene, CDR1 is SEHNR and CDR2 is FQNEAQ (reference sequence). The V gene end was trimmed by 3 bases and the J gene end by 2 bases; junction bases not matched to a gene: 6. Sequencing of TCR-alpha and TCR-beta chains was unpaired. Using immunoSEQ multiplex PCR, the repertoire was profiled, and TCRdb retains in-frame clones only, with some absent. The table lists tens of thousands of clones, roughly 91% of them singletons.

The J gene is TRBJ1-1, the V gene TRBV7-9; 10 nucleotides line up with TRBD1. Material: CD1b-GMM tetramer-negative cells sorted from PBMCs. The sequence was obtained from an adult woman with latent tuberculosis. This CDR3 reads CASSFDRGHGNTEAFF. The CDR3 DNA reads TGTGCCAGCAGCTTTGACAGGGGGCACGGAAACACTGAAGCTTTCTTT.